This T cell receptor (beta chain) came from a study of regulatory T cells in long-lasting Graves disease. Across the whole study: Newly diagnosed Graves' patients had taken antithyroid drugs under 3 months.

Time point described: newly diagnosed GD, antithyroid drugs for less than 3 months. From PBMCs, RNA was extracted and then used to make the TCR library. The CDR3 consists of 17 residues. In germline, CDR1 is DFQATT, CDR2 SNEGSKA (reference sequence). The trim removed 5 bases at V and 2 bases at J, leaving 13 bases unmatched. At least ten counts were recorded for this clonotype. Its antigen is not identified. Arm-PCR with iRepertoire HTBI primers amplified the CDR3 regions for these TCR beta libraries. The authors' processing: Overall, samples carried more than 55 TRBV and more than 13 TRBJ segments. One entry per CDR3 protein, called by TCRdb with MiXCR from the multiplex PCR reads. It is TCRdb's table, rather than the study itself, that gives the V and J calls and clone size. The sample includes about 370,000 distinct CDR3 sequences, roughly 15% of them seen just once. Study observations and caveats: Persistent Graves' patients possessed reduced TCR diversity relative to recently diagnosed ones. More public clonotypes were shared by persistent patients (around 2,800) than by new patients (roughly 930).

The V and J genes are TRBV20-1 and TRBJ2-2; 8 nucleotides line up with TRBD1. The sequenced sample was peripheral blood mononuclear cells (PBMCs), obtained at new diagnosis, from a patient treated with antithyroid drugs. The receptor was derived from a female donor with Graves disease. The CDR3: CSAGNSFGQGNTGELFF. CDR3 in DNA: TGCAGTGCTGGCAATTCCTTCGGACAGGGCAACACCGGGGAGCTGTTTTTT.